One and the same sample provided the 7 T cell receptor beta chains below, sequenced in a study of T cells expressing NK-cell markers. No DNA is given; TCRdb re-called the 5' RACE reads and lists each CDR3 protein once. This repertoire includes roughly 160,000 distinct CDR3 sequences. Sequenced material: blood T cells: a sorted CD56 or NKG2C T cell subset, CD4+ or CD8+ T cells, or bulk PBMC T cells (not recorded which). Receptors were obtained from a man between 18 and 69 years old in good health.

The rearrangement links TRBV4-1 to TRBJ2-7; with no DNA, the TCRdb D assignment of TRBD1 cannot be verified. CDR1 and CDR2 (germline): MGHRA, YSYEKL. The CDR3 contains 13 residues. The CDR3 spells CASSQDAPGEQYF.

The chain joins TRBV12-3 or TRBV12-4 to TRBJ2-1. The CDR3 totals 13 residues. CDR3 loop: CASSFDDYNEQFF.

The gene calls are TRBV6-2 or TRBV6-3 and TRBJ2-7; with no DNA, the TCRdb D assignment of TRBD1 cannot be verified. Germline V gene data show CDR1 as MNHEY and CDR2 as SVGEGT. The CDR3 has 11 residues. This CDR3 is CASSPPGEQYF.

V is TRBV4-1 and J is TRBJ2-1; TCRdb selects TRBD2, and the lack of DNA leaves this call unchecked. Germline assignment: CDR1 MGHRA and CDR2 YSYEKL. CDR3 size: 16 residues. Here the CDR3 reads CASSQDGGGAVGEQFF.

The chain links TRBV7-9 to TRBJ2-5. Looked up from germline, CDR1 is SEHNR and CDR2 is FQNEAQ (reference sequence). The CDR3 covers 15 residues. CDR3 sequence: CASSRRLAVQETQYF.

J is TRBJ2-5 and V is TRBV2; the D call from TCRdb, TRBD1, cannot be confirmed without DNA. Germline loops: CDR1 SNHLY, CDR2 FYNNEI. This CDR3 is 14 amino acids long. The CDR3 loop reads CASSVGTEQETQYF.

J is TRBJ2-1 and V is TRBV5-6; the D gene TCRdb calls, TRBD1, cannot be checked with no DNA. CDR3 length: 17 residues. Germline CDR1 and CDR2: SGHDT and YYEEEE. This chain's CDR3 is CASSLHRVLTLYNEQFF.